This T cell receptor beta chain derives from a study of monozygotic twins with inflammatory bowel disease. TCRdb re-called the 5' RACE reads, yielding one record per CDR3 amino acid sequence without DNA. Its clone listing holds 300,000 to 400,000 distinct CDR3 sequences. The length of the CDR3 is 16 residues. The germline V gene encodes CDR1 SGDLS and CDR2 YYNGEE. Without any T cell sorting, total RNA was isolated from whole blood. The gene calls are TRBV9 and TRBJ2-5; TCRdb outputs TRBD1, but without DNA this stays unchecked. The sample consisted of blood. The sequence was obtained from a human donor with ulcerative colitis or Crohn's disease, or a healthy co-twin of an affected twin (not recorded which). The CDR3 region is CASSVAVGGGEETQYF.